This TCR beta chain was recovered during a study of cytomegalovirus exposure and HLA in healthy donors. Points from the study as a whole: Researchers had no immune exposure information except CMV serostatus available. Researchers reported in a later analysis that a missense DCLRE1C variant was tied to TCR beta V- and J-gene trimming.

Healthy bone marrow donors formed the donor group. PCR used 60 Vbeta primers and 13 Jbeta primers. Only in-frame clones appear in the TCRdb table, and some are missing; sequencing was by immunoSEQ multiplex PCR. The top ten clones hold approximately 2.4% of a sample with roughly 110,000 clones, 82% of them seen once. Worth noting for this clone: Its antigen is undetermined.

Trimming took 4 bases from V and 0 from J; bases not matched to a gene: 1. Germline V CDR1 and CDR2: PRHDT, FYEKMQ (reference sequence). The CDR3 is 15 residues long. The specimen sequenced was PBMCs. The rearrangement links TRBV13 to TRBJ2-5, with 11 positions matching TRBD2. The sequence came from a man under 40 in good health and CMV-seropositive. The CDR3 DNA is TGTGCCAGCAGCTCGACTAGCGGGGACCAAGAGACCCAGTACTTC. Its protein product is CASSSTSGDQETQYF.